This TCR beta chain is from a study of blood T cell repertoires in COVID-19. Study context: The United States, Italy and Spain provided the acute and convalescent COVID-19 samples. In each case, the material was cDNA or gDNA derived from T cells, B-cell-depleted T cells, or PBMCs.

In the authors' workflow: Estimated nucleated cell counts came from reference gene primer amplification. Assay used: immunoSEQ multiplex PCR; TCRdb lists only in-frame clones, some missing. For V, J and clone size, that table is used; D and trimming come from the DNA. Here the sample spans about 130,000 clones, 87% being singletons. The CDR3 spans 18 residues. From germline, CDR1 is PRHDT and CDR2 FYEKMQ (reference sequence). V was pared by 1 base and J by 2 bases, with 8 bases of the junction left unmatched. The V gene is TRBV13, the J gene TRBJ2-3; 11 positions match TRBD2. The receptor was derived from an older woman with acute or convalescent COVID-19. Sequencing input: peripheral blood. The CDR3 loop reads CASSLEGLAGGLTDTQYF. CDR3 nucleotides: TGTGCCAGCAGCTTAGAAGGGCTAGCGGGAGGCCTCACAGATACGCAGTATTTT.